This T cell receptor (beta chain) was sequenced for a study of spatial heterogeneity in lung cancer. Whole-study context: Detected sequences consistently included more beta-chain ones than alpha-chain ones.

Every TCR cDNA molecule bore its own unique molecular identifier. TCRdb used MiXCR to reprocess the 5' RACE reads, holding one entry per CDR3 protein. The table shows around 63,000 distinct CDR3 sequences, with around 8.2% occurring only once. Germline V gives CDR1 MRHNA, CDR2 SNTAGT. The CDR3 is 15 residues long. Losses at the gene ends were 0 bases for V and 8 bases for J; bases not matched to a gene: 7. Stated time point: sample taken at primary tumor resection. In each case, whole RNA from tumor, nontumor lung or frozen PBMC was sequenced unsorted. There were 72 donors, all of them untreated patients with early-stage non-small cell lung cancer. This clonotype was seen many times.

Here the sequenced sample was PBMCs, taken at surgery. V and J are TRBV6-4 and TRBJ2-1; 7 nucleotides agree with TRBD1. The sequence was collected from a female donor with early-stage non-small cell lung cancer. CDR3 nucleotides: TGTGCCAGCAGTGACTCAGGGACAGCAGGGGATGAGCAGTTCTTC. Translating it yields CASSDSGTAGDEQFF.